Each of the 31 T cell receptor beta chains below was sequenced from the same sample in a study of spatial heterogeneity in lung cancer. TCRdb reprocessed the 5' RACE reads with MiXCR, giving one entry per CDR3 protein. The repertoire holds under 40,000 distinct CDR3 sequences, with around 5.2% as singletons. As for time point: sample taken at primary tumor resection. Sequences were derived from PBMCs, sampled at surgery. The source of these receptors is a female donor with early-stage non-small cell lung cancer.

The chain recombines TRBV19 with TRBJ2-2; 7 bases are a match to TRBD1. The CDR3 has 17 residues. Germline assignment: CDR1 LNHDA and CDR2 SQIVND (reference sequence). The V gene end was trimmed by 3 bases and the J gene end by 1 base; junction bases not matched to a gene: 8. CDR3 nucleotides: TGTGCCAGTAGTATGCTGGGACAGTCAAGGAACACCGGGGAGCTGTTTTTT. As protein: CASSMLGQSRNTGELFF.

The sample holds many counts of this clonotype. The chain uses TRBV6-2 or TRBV6-3 and TRBJ2-7, with 10 bases lining up with TRBD1. Germline loops: CDR1 MNHEY, CDR2 SVGEGT. V lost 7 bases and J lost 9; bases outside the gene matches: 18. The CDR3 spans 16 residues. CDR3 sequence: CASKVSAGTGAQGQYF. CDR3 in DNA: TGTGCCAGCAAGGTTTCCGCCGGGACAGGGGCCCAGGGGCAGTACTTC.

This clonotype was counted between two and nine times. The V gene is TRBV7-3, the J gene TRBJ2-1, with no clear D. This CDR3 comprises 13 residues. The V and J ends lost 0 bases and 8 bases respectively, with 8 bases between them. The V gene's germline CDR1 is SGHTA and CDR2 FQGTGA. CDR3 bases: TGTGCCAGCAGCTTAACGATGCGCCATGAGCAGTTCTTC. Translated, it gives CASSLTMRHEQFF.

This clonotype was picked up many times. Here the CDR3 reads CASSQAWDSDVTQYF. CDR3 sequence (DNA): TGTGCCAGCAGCCAAGCCTGGGACAGCGACGTGACCCAGTACTTC. J is TRBJ2-5 and V is TRBV4-2; TRBD1 matches at 7 bases. This CDR3 has 15 amino acids. Germline V CDR1 and CDR2: LGHNA, YNFKEQ. Germline trimming cut 1 base from V and 7 bases from J; bases unmatched to any gene: 9.

This clonotype was found a few times. The chain uses TRBV20-1 and TRBJ2-1; D is perhaps TRBD2 (7 bases). This CDR3 is 13 amino acids long. CDR1 and CDR2 from the germline V gene are DFQATT and SNEGSKA (reference sequence). The germline V and J ends were trimmed by 4 bases and 6 bases, with 13 bases remaining between them. The CDR3 loop is CSAMGGAANEQFF. CDR3 bases: TGCAGTGCTATGGGGGGGGCCGCCAATGAGCAGTTCTTC.

The rearrangement uses TRBV18 and TRBJ1-6; D remains ambiguous. Germline CDR1 KGHSH, CDR2 LQKENI. The CDR3 sequence is 14 residues long. V lost 4 bases and J lost 8, with 12 bases in between. The CDR3 here is CASSQRQADSPLHF. CDR3 coding DNA: TGTGCCAGCTCACAGAGGCAAGCGGATTCACCCCTCCACTTT.

This clonotype occurred many times. The chain links TRBV5-1 to TRBJ2-5; TRBD1 might be the D (5 bases). V was clipped by 1 base and J by 4 bases, with 5 bases between them. The CDR3 totals 12 residues. Germline assignment: CDR1 SGHRS and CDR2 YFSETQ. CDR3 loop: CASSLQGETQYF. The CDR3 coding sequence is TGCGCCAGCAGCTTGCAGGGAGAGACCCAGTACTTC.

The chain is built from TRBV12-3 or TRBV12-4 and TRBJ1-2; D ambiguous. The CDR3 covers 14 residues. Between the trimmed V and J ends, which lost 3 bases and 2 bases, there was a span of 10 bases. In DNA form, the CDR3 reads TGTGCCAGCAGTTTGGCGGGTTCCAACTATGGCTACACCTTC. It encodes CASSLAGSNYGYTF.

This clonotype was detected once. The chain carries TRBV19 and TRBJ2-2; no reliable D call. Germline V gene data show CDR1 as LNHDA and CDR2 as SQIVND (reference sequence). V lost 6 bases and J lost 6, with 11 bases in between. The CDR3 is 13 amino acids. CDR3 DNA: TGTGCCAGTAGGACGGTAGGAGCCGGGGAGCTGTTTTTT. Translated, it gives CASRTVGAGELFF.

This clonotype was detected ten times or more. The gene calls are TRBV6-5 and TRBJ2-3; D is unclear. V lost 4 bases to trimming and J lost 3 bases, with 20 bases between them. Germline CDR1 and CDR2: MNHEY and SVGAGI. The CDR3 runs to 17 residues. The chain's CDR3 is CASSSPTALAGTDTQYF. The CDR3 nucleotides read TGTGCCAGCAGTTCTCCTACGGCCTTAGCCGGGACAGATACGCAGTATTTT.

This clonotype was recorded many times. V gene TRBV2 combines with J gene TRBJ1-4, with 9 nucleotides matching TRBD1. The J segment lost 1 base and the V segment lost 6 bases, leaving 3 bases of the junction unmatched. CDR1 and CDR2 from the germline V gene are SNHLY and FYNNEI. The CDR3 extends over 15 amino acids. CDR3: CASRADRGTNEKLFF. The CDR3 DNA is TGTGCCAGCAGGGCGGACAGGGGAACTAATGAAAAACTGTTTTTT. The full variable domain, its missing parts supplied by reference TRBV2 and TRBJ1-4, is EPEVTQTPSHQVTQMGQEVILRCVPISNHLYFYWYRQILGQKVEFLVSFYNNEISEKSEIFDDQFSVERPDGSNFTLKIRSTKLEDSAMYFCASRADRGTNEKLFFGSGTQLSVL.

This clonotype has ten or more counts. The gene calls are TRBV28 and TRBJ1-4; D remains ambiguous. Trimming took off 3 bases at V and 4 bases at J, with 9 bases between the two ends. The CDR3 spans 14 residues. Germline V gene lookup returns CDR1 MDHEN and CDR2 SYDVKM. The CDR3 DNA reads TGTGCCAGCAGTTTTGGGCGGAATAATGAAAAACTGTTTTTT. It translates to CASSFGRNNEKLFF.

This clonotype was counted ten times or more. The chain joins TRBV30 to TRBJ2-3, with D possibly matching TRBD2 (6 bases). V was clipped by 2 bases and J by 2 bases, with 17 bases between them. This CDR3 spans 16 amino acids. Germline CDR1 GTSNPN, CDR2 SVGIG (reference sequence). The CDR3 is CAWSPGLAATTDTQYF. As DNA, the CDR3 is TGTGCCTGGAGTCCCGGGTTAGCGGCGACCACAGATACGCAGTATTTT.

This clonotype has a handful of counts. The V and J genes are TRBV19 and TRBJ1-5; TRBD1 matches at 8 bases. CDR1 is LNHDA, CDR2 SQIVND, per germline (reference sequence). The CDR3 is 16 amino acids. V shed 5 bases, J shed 0 bases, and the junction held 6 bases outside the gene matches. This chain's CDR3 is CASSLRTGSSNQPQHF. As DNA, the CDR3 is TGTGCCAGTAGTCTTCGGACAGGGAGTAGCAATCAGCCCCAGCATTTT.

This clonotype was detected only a few times. V gene TRBV7-8 combines with J gene TRBJ2-1; perhaps D is TRBD1 or TRBD2 (6 bases each). The CDR3 runs 12 residues. Germline V gene lookup returns CDR1 SGHVS and CDR2 FQNEAQ. Trimming cost V 5 bases and J 8 bases, with 10 bases left between them. CDR3 loop: CASSPRGDEQFF. In DNA form, the CDR3 reads TGTGCCAGCAGCCCGAGGGGGGATGAGCAGTTCTTC.

This clonotype has ten or more counts. The rearrangement links TRBV9 to TRBJ1-1; D gene ambiguous. This CDR3 has 14 amino acids. From germline, CDR1 is SGDLS and CDR2 YYNGEE. Deletions cut 4 bases from V and 0 bases from J, with 10 bases between. CDR3 DNA: TGTGCCAGCAGCCCCGTCCCGATGAACACTGAAGCTTTCTTT. Its protein is CASSPVPMNTEAFF.

The table lists this clonotype with many counts. CDR3 coding DNA: TGCAGCGTCCTGGAACTGCCCAATCAGCCCCAGCATTTT. Its protein product is CSVLELPNQPQHF. V usage is TRBV29-1 and J usage is TRBJ1-5, with D uncertain. Trimming took off 6 bases at V and 3 bases at J, with 12 bases between the two ends. CDR3 length equals 13 residues. Per germline, CDR1 SQVTM and CDR2 ANQGSEA.

Ten or more counts support this clonotype. The genes are TRBV6-5 and TRBJ2-1, with a weak D call TRBD2 (6 bases). Looked up from germline, CDR1 is MNHEY and CDR2 is SVGAGI. The CDR3 consists of 14 residues. V dropped 1 base and J dropped 7 bases, with 11 bases sitting between them. The CDR3 region is CASSYFGGGNEQFF. As DNA, the CDR3 is TGTGCCAGCAGTTACTTCGGGGGAGGAAATGAGCAGTTCTTC.

Only a few counts were recorded for this clonotype. The rearrangement joins TRBV9 to TRBJ2-1, with 10 bases aligning to TRBD1. J gave up 6 bases and V 3 bases, and 6 bases lay outside the gene matches. CDR3 length: 15 residues. In germline, CDR1 is SGDLS, CDR2 YYNGEE. CDR3 sequence reads: CASSATGTGVNEQFF. In DNA, the CDR3 is TGTGCCAGCAGCGCTACCGGGACAGGGGTCAATGAGCAGTTCTTC. The full variable domain, its missing parts supplied by reference TRBV9 and TRBJ2-1, is DSGVTQTPKHLITATGQRVTLRCSPRSGDLSVYWYQQSLDQGLQFLIQYYNGEERAKGNILERFSAQQFPDLHSELNLSSLELGDSALYFCASSATGTGVNEQFFGPGTRLTVL.

There are many counts of this clonotype. J is TRBJ1-5 and V is TRBV27; no reliable D call. Trimming took off 0 bases at V and 3 bases at J, with 3 bases between the two ends. Per the germline V gene, CDR1 is MNHEY and CDR2 is SMNVEV (reference sequence). The CDR3 is made up of 13 amino acids. For the CDR3, the DNA is TGTGCCAGCAGTTTATCGCCCAATCAGCCCCAGCATTTT. Residues: CASSLSPNQPQHF.

This clonotype has at least ten counts. V and J are TRBV9 and TRBJ1-6, with 7 nucleotides matching TRBD1. The length of the CDR3 is 14 residues. The V and J ends lost 7 bases and 10 bases, in that order; junction bases with no gene match: 11. The germline V gene has CDR1 SGDLS and CDR2 YYNGEE. The CDR3 sequence is CASSNRQGKSPLHF. As DNA, the CDR3 is TGTGCCAGCTCGAATCGACAGGGAAAGTCACCCCTCCACTTT.

This clonotype was found many times. This sequence joins TRBV7-2 and TRBJ2-1, with D possibly TRBD1 on 5 matching bases. The CDR3 is 15 residues long. The germline V and J ends were trimmed by 6 bases and 0 bases, with 12 bases remaining between them. CDR1 is SGHTA and CDR2 is FQGNSA in the germline V gene. This CDR3 is CASSEGAASYNEQFF. Written as DNA, the CDR3 is TGTGCCAGCAGTGAAGGGGCCGCCTCCTACAATGAGCAGTTCTTC.

This clonotype occurred many times. The chain has TRBV25-1 and TRBJ2-3; no reliable D call. V was cut by 8 bases and J by 3 bases, with 15 bases left in between. Germline values: CDR1 MGHDK, CDR2 SYGVNS. CDR3 length: 14 amino acids. CDR3 nucleotide sequence: TGTGCCAGCCCGAGAGCCCTAAAGACAGATACGCAGTATTTT. It is translated as CASPRALKTDTQYF.

This clonotype came up many times. This chain connects TRBV5-4 to TRBJ1-3; D ambiguous. Trimming left V 3 bases short and J 2 bases short, with 6 bases between. The CDR3 loop spans 13 amino acids. Germline CDR1 is SGHNT and CDR2 is YYREEE (reference sequence). CDR3 sequence: CASSWLPGNTIYF. Written as DNA, the CDR3 is TGTGCCAGCAGCTGGCTCCCTGGAAACACCATATATTTT.

The V call is TRBV7-8, the J call TRBJ2-1; tentatively, D is TRBD2 (5 bases). The CDR3 totals 15 residues. Germline V CDR1 and CDR2: SGHVS, FQNEAQ. V lost 6 bases to trimming and J lost 2 bases, with 14 bases between them. CDR3 in amino acids: CASRWRLGTYNEQFF. CDR3 sequence (DNA): TGTGCCAGCAGATGGAGGCTGGGGACCTACAATGAGCAGTTCTTC.

The sample holds many counts of this clonotype. The gene calls are TRBV7-2 and TRBJ1-5; D ambiguous. CDR3 length equals 15 residues. Germline lookup yields CDR1 SGHTA and CDR2 FQGNSA. With 2 bases removed from V and 7 bases from J, the gap between germline ends came to 15 bases. CDR3 amino acids: CASSLLSRVFQPQHF. The CDR3 DNA reads TGTGCCAGCAGCTTATTATCGAGGGTTTTCCAGCCCCAGCATTTT.

This clonotype came up many times. The chain recombines TRBV15 with TRBJ2-3; D ambiguous. V lost 0 bases to trimming and J lost 1 base, with 5 bases between them. Germline V gene lookup returns CDR1 LNHNV and CDR2 YYDKDF (reference sequence). This CDR3 contains 14 residues. The CDR3 loop is CATSRDGGTDTQYF. CDR3 nucleotide sequence: TGTGCCACCAGCAGAGATGGAGGCACAGATACGCAGTATTTT. Supplemented by reference TRBV15 and TRBJ2-3, the full variable domain reads DAMVIQNPRYQVTQFGKPVTLSCSQTLNHNVMYWYQQKSSQAPKLLFHYYDKDFNNEADTPDNFQSRRPNTSFCFLDIRSPGLGDTAMYLCATSRDGGTDTQYFGPGTRLTVL.

This clonotype was detected ten times or more. The chain recombines TRBV7-9 with TRBJ2-7; 7 bases fit TRBD1. The CDR3 loop spans 15 amino acids. Germline CDR1 SEHNR, CDR2 FQNEAQ (reference sequence). Germline trimming cut 5 bases from V and 0 bases from J; bases unmatched to any gene: 7. The CDR3, as DNA: TGTGCCAGCAGCCCGAGACAGGGAATCTCCTACGAGCAGTACTTC. Amino acid sequence: CASSPRQGISYEQYF.

This clonotype was seen at least ten times. The chain links TRBV12-3 or TRBV12-4 to TRBJ2-3; D remains ambiguous. With 6 bases removed from V and 4 bases from J, the gap between germline ends came to 11 bases. CDR3 size: 13 residues. Here the CDR3 reads CASSYSGADTQYF. In DNA, the CDR3 is TGTGCCAGCAGCTATTCAGGAGCAGATACGCAGTATTTT.

In its sample, this clonotype was seen many times. The gene calls are TRBV2 and TRBJ1-2; TRBD1 agrees at 9 bases. The V gene end was trimmed by 6 bases and the J gene end by 3 bases; junction bases not matched to a gene: 5. The CDR3 consists of 14 residues. The germline V gene encodes CDR1 SNHLY and CDR2 FYNNEI. In nucleotides, the CDR3 is TGTGCCAGCAGAGGGAGGACAGGGGACTATGGCTACACCTTC. Its translation is CASRGRTGDYGYTF.

This clonotype was picked up many times. The chain uses TRBV3-1 and TRBJ2-1; D is unclear. Germline CDR1 reads LGHDT; CDR2 reads YNNKEL (reference sequence). This CDR3 is 15 amino acids long. V was cut by 1 base and J by 4 bases, with 11 bases left in between. The CDR3 DNA sequence: TGTGCCAGCAGCCAAGGGTATAGCTTGTACAATGAGCAGTTCTTC. As protein: CASSQGYSLYNEQFF.